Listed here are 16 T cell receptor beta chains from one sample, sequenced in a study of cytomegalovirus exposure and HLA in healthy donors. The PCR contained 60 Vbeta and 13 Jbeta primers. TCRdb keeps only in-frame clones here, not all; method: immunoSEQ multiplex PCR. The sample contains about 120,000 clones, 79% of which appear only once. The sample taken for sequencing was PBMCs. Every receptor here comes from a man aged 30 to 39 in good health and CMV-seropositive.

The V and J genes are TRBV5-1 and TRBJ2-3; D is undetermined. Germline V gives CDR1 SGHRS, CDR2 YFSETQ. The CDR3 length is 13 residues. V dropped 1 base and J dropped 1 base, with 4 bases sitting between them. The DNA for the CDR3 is TGCGCCAGCAGCTTGTTCGGCACAGATACGCAGTATTTT. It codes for CASSLFGTDTQYF.

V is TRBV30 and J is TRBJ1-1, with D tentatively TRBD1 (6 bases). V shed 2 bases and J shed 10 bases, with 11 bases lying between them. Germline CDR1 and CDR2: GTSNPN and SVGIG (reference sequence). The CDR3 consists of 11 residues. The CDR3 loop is CAWSLGRGAFF. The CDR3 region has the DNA TGTGCCTGGAGTTTGGGCAGGGGAGCTTTCTTT.

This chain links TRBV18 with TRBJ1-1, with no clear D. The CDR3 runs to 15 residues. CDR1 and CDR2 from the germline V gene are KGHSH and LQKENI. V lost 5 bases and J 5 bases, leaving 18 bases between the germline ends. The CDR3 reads CASSTSPGIETEAFF. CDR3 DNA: TGTGCCAGCTCAACCAGCCCGGGGATCGAGACTGAAGCTTTCTTT.

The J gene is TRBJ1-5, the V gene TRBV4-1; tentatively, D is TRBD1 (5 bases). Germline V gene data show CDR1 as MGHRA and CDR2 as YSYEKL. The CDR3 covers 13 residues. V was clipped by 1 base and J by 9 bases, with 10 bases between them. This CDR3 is CASSQGEGWPQHF. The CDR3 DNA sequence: TGCGCCAGCAGCCAAGGGGAGGGGTGGCCCCAGCATTTT.

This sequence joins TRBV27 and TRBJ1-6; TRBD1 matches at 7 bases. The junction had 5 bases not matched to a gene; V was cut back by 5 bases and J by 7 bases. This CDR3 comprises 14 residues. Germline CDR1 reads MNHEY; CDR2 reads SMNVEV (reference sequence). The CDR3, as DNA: TGTGCCAGCAGTACGACAGGGAGCAATTCACCCCTCCACTTT. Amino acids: CASSTTGSNSPLHF.

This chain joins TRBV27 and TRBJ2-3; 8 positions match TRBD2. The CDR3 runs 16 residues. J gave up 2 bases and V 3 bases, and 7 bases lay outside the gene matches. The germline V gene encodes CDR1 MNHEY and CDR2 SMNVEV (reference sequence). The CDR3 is CASSLTNSGATDTQYF. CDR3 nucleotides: TGTGCCAGCAGTTTGACCAATAGCGGGGCCACAGATACGCAGTATTTT.

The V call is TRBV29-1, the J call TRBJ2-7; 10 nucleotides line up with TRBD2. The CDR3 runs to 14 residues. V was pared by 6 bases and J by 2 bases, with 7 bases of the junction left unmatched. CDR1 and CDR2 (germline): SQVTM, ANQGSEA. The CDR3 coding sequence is TGCAGCGTAGGAGGGACTAGCGAGACCTACGAGCAGTACTTC. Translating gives CSVGGTSETYEQYF.

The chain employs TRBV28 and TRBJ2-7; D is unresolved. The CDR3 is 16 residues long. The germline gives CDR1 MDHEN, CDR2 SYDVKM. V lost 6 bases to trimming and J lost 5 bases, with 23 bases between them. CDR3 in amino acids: CASRGIGTAPLNEQYF. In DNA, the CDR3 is TGTGCCAGCAGGGGCATCGGTACAGCACCCTTGAACGAGCAGTACTTC.

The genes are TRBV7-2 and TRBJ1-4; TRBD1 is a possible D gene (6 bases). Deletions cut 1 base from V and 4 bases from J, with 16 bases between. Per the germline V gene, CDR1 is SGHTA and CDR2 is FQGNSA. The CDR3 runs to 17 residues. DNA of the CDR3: TGTGCCAGCAGCTTAGGCTCCCCGGGGGGCTATAATGAAAAACTGTTTTTT. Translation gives CASSLGSPGGYNEKLFF.

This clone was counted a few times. The CDR3 protein is CASSEYRGTYGYTF. CDR3 sequence (DNA): TGTGCCAGCAGTGAGTACAGGGGTACCTATGGCTACACCTTC. This chain joins TRBV6-1 and TRBJ1-2; 7 bases agree with TRBD1. J lost 4 bases, V lost 3 bases, and 5 bases had no gene match. Germline CDR1 reads MNHNS; CDR2 reads SASEGT. The CDR3 runs to 14 residues.

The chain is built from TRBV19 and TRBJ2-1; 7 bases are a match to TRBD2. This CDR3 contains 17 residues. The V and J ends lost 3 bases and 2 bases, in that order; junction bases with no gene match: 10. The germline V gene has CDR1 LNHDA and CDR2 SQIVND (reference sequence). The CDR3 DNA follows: TGTGCCAGTAGTATCCTAGTGAGCGGGGCTGCCTACAATGAGCAGTTCTTC. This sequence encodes CASSILVSGAAYNEQFF.

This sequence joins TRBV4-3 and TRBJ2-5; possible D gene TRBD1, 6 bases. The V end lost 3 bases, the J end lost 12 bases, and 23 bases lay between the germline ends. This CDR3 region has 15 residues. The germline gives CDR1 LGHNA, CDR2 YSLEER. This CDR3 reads CASSQDDGQGTPKYF. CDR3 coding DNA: TGCGCCAGCAGCCAGGATGATGGGCAGGGGACGCCAAAGTACTTC.

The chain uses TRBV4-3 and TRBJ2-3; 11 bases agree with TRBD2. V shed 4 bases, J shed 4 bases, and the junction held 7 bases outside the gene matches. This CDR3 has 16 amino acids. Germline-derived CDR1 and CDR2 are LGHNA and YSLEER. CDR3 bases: TGCGCCAGCAGCCCAACCCTAGCGGGAGGAGCAGATACGCAGTATTTT. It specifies CASSPTLAGGADTQYF.

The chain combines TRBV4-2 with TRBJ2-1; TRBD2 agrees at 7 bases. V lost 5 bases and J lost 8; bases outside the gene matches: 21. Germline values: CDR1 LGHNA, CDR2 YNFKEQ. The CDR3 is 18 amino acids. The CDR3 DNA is TGTGCCAGCAGCGCAAGGGGATCCGGGGAGGGCTCTTTCCATGAGCAGTTCTTC. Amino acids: CASSARGSGEGSFHEQFF.

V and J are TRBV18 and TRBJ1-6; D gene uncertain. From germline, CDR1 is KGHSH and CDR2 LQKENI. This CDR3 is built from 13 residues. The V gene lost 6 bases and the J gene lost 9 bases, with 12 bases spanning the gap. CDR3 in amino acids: CASSSGLFSPLHF. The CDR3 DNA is TGTGCCAGCTCGTCTGGACTATTTTCACCCCTCCACTTT.

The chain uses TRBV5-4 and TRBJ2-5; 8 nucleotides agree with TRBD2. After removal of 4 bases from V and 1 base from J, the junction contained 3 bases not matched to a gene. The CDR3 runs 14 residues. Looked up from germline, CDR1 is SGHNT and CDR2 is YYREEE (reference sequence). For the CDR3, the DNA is TGTGCCAGCAGCCTAGGGACTAGCCAAGAGACCCAGTACTTC. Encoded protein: CASSLGTSQETQYF.